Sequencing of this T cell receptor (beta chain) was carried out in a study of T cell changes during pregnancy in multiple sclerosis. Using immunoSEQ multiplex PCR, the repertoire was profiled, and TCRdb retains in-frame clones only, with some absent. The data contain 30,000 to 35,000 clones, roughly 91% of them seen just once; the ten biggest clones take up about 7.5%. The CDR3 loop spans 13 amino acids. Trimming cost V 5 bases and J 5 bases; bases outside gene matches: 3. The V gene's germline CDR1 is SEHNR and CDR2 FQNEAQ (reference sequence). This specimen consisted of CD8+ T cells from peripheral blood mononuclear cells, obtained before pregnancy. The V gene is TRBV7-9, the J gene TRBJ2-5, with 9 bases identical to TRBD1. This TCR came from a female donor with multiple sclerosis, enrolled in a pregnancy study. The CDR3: CASSAGQGETQYF. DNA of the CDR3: TGTGCCAGCAGCGCAGGACAGGGGGAGACCCAGTACTTC.